This T cell receptor beta chain was sequenced during a study of blood T cell repertoires in COVID-19. Measured with immunoSEQ multiplex PCR; TCRdb has only the in-frame clones, and not every one. The data contain some 200,000 clones, about 80% of them singletons. Germline values: CDR1 SGHRS, CDR2 YFSETQ. After removal of 4 bases from V and 3 bases from J, the junction contained 4 bases not matched to a gene. CDR3 size: 15 residues. The chain couples TRBV5-1 to TRBJ2-1, with TRBD2 matching 10 bases. The receptor was derived from a man aged 35 to 55 who had recovered from COVID-19. Material for sequencing was PBMCs or T cells enriched from blood (not recorded which). For the CDR3, the DNA is TGCGCCAGCAGCCTGAGCGGGGGGGACTACAATGAGCAGTTCTTC. It specifies CASSLSGGDYNEQFF.